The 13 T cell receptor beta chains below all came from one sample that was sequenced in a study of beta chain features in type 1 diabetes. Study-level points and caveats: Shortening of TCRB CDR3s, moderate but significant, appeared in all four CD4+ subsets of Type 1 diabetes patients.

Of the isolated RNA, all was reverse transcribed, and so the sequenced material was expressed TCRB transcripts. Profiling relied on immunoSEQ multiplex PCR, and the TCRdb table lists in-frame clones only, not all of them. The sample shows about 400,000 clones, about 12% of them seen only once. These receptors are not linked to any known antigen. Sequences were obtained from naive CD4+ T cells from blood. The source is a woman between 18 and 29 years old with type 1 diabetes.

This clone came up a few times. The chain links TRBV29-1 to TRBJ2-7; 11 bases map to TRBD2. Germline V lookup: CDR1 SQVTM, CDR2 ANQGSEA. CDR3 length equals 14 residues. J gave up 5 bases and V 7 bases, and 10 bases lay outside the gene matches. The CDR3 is CSASGRLAGNEQYF. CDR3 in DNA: TGCAGCGCCTCGGGGAGACTAGCGGGAAACGAGCAGTACTTC.

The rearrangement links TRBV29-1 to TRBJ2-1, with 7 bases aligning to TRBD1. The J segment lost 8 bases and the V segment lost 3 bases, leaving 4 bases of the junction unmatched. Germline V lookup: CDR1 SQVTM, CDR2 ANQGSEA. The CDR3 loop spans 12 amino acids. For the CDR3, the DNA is TGCAGCGTTGATCGGGACAGCGATGAGCAGTTCTTC. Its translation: CSVDRDSDEQFF.

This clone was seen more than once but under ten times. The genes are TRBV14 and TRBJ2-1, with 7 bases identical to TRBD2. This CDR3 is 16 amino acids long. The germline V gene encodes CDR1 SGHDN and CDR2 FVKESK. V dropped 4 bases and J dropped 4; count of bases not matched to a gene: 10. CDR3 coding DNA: TGTGCCAGCAGCCGTCCCCAGCGGGACTTGTACAATGAGCAGTTCTTC. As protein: CASSRPQRDLYNEQFF.

The CDR3 loop is CASSSIGGPNQPQHF. The CDR3 bases are TGTGCCAGCAGTTCCATAGGGGGTCCCAATCAGCCCCAGCATTTT. The rearrangement joins TRBV27 to TRBJ1-5; the D gene is possibly TRBD1 (6 bases). In germline, CDR1 is MNHEY, CDR2 SMNVEV (reference sequence). Trimming removed 4 bases at V and 3 bases at J, with 13 bases between. This CDR3 comprises 15 residues.

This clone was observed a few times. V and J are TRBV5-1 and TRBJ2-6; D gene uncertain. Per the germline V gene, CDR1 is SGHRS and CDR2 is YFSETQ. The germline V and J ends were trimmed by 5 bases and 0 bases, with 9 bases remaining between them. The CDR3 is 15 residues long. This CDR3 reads CASRGQSSGANVLTF. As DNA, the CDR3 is TGCGCCAGCAGGGGCCAATCCTCTGGGGCCAACGTCCTGACTTTC. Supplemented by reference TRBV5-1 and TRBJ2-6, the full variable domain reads KAGVTQTPRYLIKTRGQQVTLSCSPISGHRSVSWYQQTPGQGLQFLFEYFSETQRNKGNFPGRFSGRQFSNSRSEMNVSTLELGDSALYLCASRGQSSGANVLTFGAGSRLTVL.

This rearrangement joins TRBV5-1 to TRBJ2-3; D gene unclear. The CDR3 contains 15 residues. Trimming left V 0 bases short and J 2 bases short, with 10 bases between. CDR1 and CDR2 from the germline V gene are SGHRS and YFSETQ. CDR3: CASSLAGDFTDTQYF. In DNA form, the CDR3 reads TGCGCCAGCAGCTTGGCCGGCGACTTCACAGATACGCAGTATTTT.

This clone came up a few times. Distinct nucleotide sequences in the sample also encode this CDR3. CDR3: CASSLGLADEQYF. CDR3 in DNA: TGTGCCAGCAGCTTGGGACTGGCGGACGAGCAGTACTTC. The chain employs TRBV5-4 and TRBJ2-7, with D unresolved. This CDR3 region has 13 residues. The V and J ends lost 0 bases and 5 bases respectively, with 9 bases between them. Germline V gene data show CDR1 as SGHNT and CDR2 as YYREEE (reference sequence).

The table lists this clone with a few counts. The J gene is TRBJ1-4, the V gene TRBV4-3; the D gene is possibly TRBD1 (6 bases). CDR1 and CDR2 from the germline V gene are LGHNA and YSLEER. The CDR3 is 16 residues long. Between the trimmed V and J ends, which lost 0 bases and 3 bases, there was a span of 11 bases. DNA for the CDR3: TGCGCCAGCAGCCAAGAGCAGGGGACACCTAATGAAAAACTGTTTTTT. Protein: CASSQEQGTPNEKLFF.

The CDR3 region has the DNA TGTGCCAGCAGCCGGGACAGGCGCAATGAGCAGTTCTTC. Amino acid sequence: CASSRDRRNEQFF. The chain joins TRBV14 to TRBJ2-1; 8 positions match TRBD1. Trimming cost V 4 bases and J 6 bases; bases outside gene matches: 2. CDR3 length: 13 residues. Germline V gives CDR1 SGHDN, CDR2 FVKESK.

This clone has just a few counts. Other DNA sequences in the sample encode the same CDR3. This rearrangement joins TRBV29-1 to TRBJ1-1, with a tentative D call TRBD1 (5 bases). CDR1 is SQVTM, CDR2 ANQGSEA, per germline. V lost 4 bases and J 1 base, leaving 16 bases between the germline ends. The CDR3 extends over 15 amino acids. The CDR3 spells CSVVKEGVSNTEAFF. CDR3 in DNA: TGCAGCGTTGTTAAGGAAGGGGTATCGAACACTGAAGCTTTCTTT.

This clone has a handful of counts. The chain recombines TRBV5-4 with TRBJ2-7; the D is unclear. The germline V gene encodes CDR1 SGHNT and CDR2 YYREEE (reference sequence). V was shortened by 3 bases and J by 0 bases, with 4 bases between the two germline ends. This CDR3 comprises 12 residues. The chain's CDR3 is CASSSSSYEQYF. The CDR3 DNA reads TGTGCCAGCAGCTCTAGCTCCTACGAGCAGTACTTC.

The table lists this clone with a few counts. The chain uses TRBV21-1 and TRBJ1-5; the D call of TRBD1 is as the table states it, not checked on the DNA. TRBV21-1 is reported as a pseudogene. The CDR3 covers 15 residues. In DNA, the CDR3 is TGTGCCAGCAGCAAAGTCCGACAGTCCAATCAGCCCCAGCATTTT. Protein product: CASSKVRQSNQPQHF.

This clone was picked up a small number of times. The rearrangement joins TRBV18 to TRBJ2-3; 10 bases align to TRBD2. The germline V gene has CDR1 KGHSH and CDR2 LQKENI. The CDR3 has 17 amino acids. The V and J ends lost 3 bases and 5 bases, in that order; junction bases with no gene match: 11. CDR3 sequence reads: CASSPKRLAGGGDTQYF. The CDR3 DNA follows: TGTGCCAGCTCACCTAAGCGACTAGCGGGTGGAGGAGATACGCAGTATTTT.